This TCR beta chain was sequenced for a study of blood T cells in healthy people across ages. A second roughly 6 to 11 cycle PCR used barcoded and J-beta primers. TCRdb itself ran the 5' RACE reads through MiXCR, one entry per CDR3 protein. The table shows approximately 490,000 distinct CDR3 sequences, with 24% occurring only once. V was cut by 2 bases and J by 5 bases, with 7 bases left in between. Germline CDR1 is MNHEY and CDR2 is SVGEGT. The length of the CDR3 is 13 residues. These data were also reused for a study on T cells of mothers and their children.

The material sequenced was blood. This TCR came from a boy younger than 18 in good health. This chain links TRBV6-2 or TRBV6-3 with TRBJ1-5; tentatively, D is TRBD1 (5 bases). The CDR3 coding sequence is TGTGCCAGCAGTTACGAGGGGCATCAGCCCCAGCATTTT. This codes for CASSYEGHQPQHF.